One sample yielded the 15 T cell receptor beta chains listed below, sequenced in a study of blood T cell repertoires in COVID-19. Some clones are missing from TCRdb's copy, which holds only in-frame ones; the method was immunoSEQ multiplex PCR. The repertoire holds fewer than 85,000 clones, with around 67% as singletons. Sequencing was performed on peripheral blood. The receptors were gathered from a human donor with acute or convalescent COVID-19. The donor label of this sample is uncertain.

The chain couples TRBV7-2 to TRBJ2-4, with a weak D call TRBD2 (6 bases). Germline V gives CDR1 SGHTA, CDR2 FQGNSA. CDR3 length: 13 amino acids. V was clipped by 5 bases and J by 8 bases, with 13 bases between them. DNA for the CDR3: TGTGCCAGCAGCCAAAGGGGCGGGGACATTCAGTACTTC. Translating gives CASSQRGGDIQYF.

The J gene is TRBJ2-3, the V gene TRBV5-6; TRBD1 matches 8 bases. In germline, CDR1 is SGHDT, CDR2 YYEEEE. V shed 0 bases, J shed 4 bases, and the junction held 4 bases outside the gene matches. There are 15 residues in the CDR3. The chain's CDR3 is CASSLGQGSADTQYF. The CDR3 coding sequence is TGTGCCAGCAGCTTGGGACAGGGGTCCGCAGATACGCAGTATTTT.

This clone was seen a few times. V and J are TRBV7-3 and TRBJ2-2, with 7 bases identical to TRBD2. The V gene end was trimmed by 4 bases and the J gene end by 6 bases; junction bases not matched to a gene: 8. This CDR3 region has 15 residues. The germline CDR1 and CDR2 sequences are SGHTA and FQGTGA. In DNA form, the CDR3 reads TGTGCCAGCAGCTCTCTGGCGGGAGTGTCCGGGGAGCTGTTTTTT. It encodes CASSSLAGVSGELFF.

The CDR3 is CASSATVGGETQYF. The CDR3 coding sequence is TGTGCCAGCAGCGCTACTGTGGGGGGAGAGACCCAGTACTTC. This chain connects TRBV3-1 (or the pseudogene TRBV3-2) to TRBJ2-5, with D possibly matching TRBD2 (6 bases). Between the trimmed V and J ends, which lost 5 bases and 4 bases, there was a span of 14 bases. This CDR3 has 14 amino acids. Looked up from germline, CDR1 is LGHDT and CDR2 is YNNKEL (reference sequence).

The chain combines TRBV6-5 with TRBJ1-6, with D unclear. Germline CDR1 is MNHEY and CDR2 is SVGAGI. CDR3 length equals 14 residues. Deletions cut 5 bases from V and 7 bases from J, with 12 bases between. Written as DNA, the CDR3 is TGTGCCAGCAGTCCGAGGGAGATCAATTCACCCCTCCACTTT. Protein product: CASSPREINSPLHF.

This clone appeared a few times. The chain employs TRBV14 and TRBJ1-3, with D unclear. Germline V lookup: CDR1 SGHDN, CDR2 FVKESK. The CDR3 totals 17 residues. Trimming stripped 5 bases from V and 1 base from J, with 18 bases between. The CDR3 DNA follows: TGTGCCAGCAGCACCCTGTTTGGGGAGGAATCTGGAAACACCATATATTTT. It yields the protein CASSTLFGEESGNTIYF.

The CDR3 DNA is TGTGCCTGGAGTGTTGCTAGCGGAGGCTACGAGCAGTACTTC. Its protein is CAWSVASGGYEQYF. The chain links TRBV30 to TRBJ2-7, with 7 bases identical to TRBD2. J was trimmed by 3 bases and V by 0 bases; bases with no gene match: 5. CDR3 size: 14 residues. Germline V gene lookup returns CDR1 GTSNPN and CDR2 SVGIG (reference sequence).

The chain recombines TRBV7-6 with TRBJ2-7; 12 bases are a match to TRBD2. J gave up 7 bases and V 4 bases, and 8 bases lay outside the gene matches. Germline CDR1 reads SGHVS; CDR2 reads FNYEAQ. The CDR3 is 15 residues long. CDR3 coding DNA: TGTGCCAGCAGCTCGTCGACTAGCGGGAGAGGTGAGCAGTACTTC. Amino acids: CASSSSTSGRGEQYF.

The chain carries TRBV28 and TRBJ1-1; D remains ambiguous. CDR1 MDHEN and CDR2 SYDVKM come from the germline V gene. The V and J ends lost 5 bases and 0 bases respectively, with 10 bases between them. There are 14 residues in the CDR3. In DNA form, the CDR3 reads TGTGCCAGCAGTGCGTTCTCTATGAACACTGAAGCTTTCTTT. Protein: CASSAFSMNTEAFF.

This sequence joins TRBV15 and TRBJ2-7; the match to TRBD2 covers 11 bases. Germline CDR1 reads LNHNV; CDR2 reads YYDKDF (reference sequence). The CDR3 has 16 amino acids. The trim removed 3 bases at V and 1 base at J, leaving 5 bases unmatched. The CDR3 DNA reads TGTGCCACCAGCAGGTTTAGCGGGAGGGAATCCTACGAGCAGTACTTC. Protein product: CATSRFSGRESYEQYF.

The chain carries TRBV7-2 and TRBJ1-6, with D maybe TRBD1 (6 bases). CDR1 and CDR2 (germline): SGHTA, FQGNSA. V lost 1 base, J lost 7 bases, and 8 bases lay in between. The CDR3 is made up of 14 amino acids. CDR3 sequence: CASSLDRVNSPLHF. Written as DNA, the CDR3 is TGTGCCAGCAGCTTAGACAGGGTGAATTCACCCCTCCACTTT.

This clone has a handful of counts. The chain is built from TRBV6-1 and TRBJ1-5; D remains unclear. V was cut by 3 bases and J by 5 bases, with 11 bases left in between. Germline CDR1 reads MNHNS; CDR2 reads SASEGT. The CDR3 loop spans 14 amino acids. The CDR3 DNA is TGTGCCAGCAGTGATGACGGGATATATCAGCCCCAGCATTTT. Translation gives CASSDDGIYQPQHF.

The rearrangement links TRBV5-1 to TRBJ1-6; D call uncertain. The CDR3 runs 15 residues. From germline, CDR1 is SGHRS and CDR2 YFSETQ. The germline V and J ends were trimmed by 2 bases and 3 bases, with 9 bases remaining between them. CDR3 in DNA: TGCGCCAGCAGCTTTTCTGAGGGCTATAATTCACCCCTCCACTTT. Its protein is CASSFSEGYNSPLHF.

This chain joins TRBV6-5 and TRBJ1-4; the D gene is possibly TRBD1 (6 bases). This CDR3 region has 11 residues. CDR1 MNHEY and CDR2 SVGAGI come from the germline V gene. V lost 6 bases and J lost 8, with 7 bases in between. The CDR3 region is CASRRGEKLFF. For the CDR3, the DNA is TGTGCCAGCAGGAGGGGGGAAAAACTGTTTTTT.

Only a few counts were recorded for this clone. The rearrangement uses TRBV2 and TRBJ1-5; no clear D. Trimming stripped 1 base from V and 7 bases from J, with 11 bases between. Per germline, CDR1 SNHLY and CDR2 FYNNEI. The CDR3 is 14 amino acids. The CDR3 bases are TGTGCCAGCAGTGAAGAACGCGGCGGGCAGCCCCAGCATTTT. It is translated as CASSEERGGQPQHF.